These T cell receptor beta chains were read from a single sample in a study of shared clonotypes between healthy human individuals. Libraries were prepared by immunoSEQ multiplex PCR; TCRdb keeps only in-frame clonotypes and omits some of them. The data contain fewer than 850,000 clones, around 72% of them seen just once; the ten biggest clones take up 1.8%. Sequencing was done on a sample of memory CD4+ T cells sorted from blood. The receptors derive from a woman aged 25 to 39 in good health. The CDR3 runs from the conserved cysteine through the conserved F or W.

V,J,CDR3
TRBV6-1,TRBJ2-1,CASSDAQEQFF
TRBV29-1,TRBJ1-3,CSVVGGSGNTIYF
TRBV5-4,TRBJ1-1,CASSLSGFGMNTEAFF
TRBV6-5,TRBJ1-2,CASSYSGINYGYTF
TRBV28,TRBJ2-5,CASSGPGGETQYF
TRBV5-4,TRBJ1-1,CASSLAGGNTEAFF
TRBV9,TRBJ2-1,CASSYSTRNNEQFF
TRBV28,TRBJ2-7,CASSSGTSRYEQYF
TRBV25-1,TRBJ2-2,CASSESQREGTGELFF
TRBV7-9,TRBJ2-1,CASSLVLAGGDEQFF
TRBV28,TRBJ2-4,CATRGGAVAKNIQYF
TRBV7-8,TRBJ2-1,CASQTASSSYNEQFF
TRBV4-2,TRBJ2-2,CASSQDQTFTGELFF
TRBV6-6,TRBJ1-5,CASTGPKGGQPQHF
TRBV5-6,TRBJ2-5,CASSLTILAEEETQYF
TRBV29-1,TRBJ2-1,CSAQSPDREFNEQFF
TRBV5-8,TRBJ1-1,CASRLAGGGTTEAFF
TRBV7-8,TRBJ1-3,CASSPDGLSGNTIYF
TRBV6-6,TRBJ2-3,CASWGGDTQYF
TRBV7-2,TRBJ2-3,CASSLDRDTDTQYF
TRBV5-8,TRBJ2-5,CASSDRTETQYF
TRBV5-5,TRBJ2-7,CASSPQQGISYEQYF
TRBV6-1,TRBJ1-2,CATQGDGYGYTF
TRBV14,TRBJ2-1,CASSQDPGGSYNEQFF
TRBV19,TRBJ2-1,CASSKLGQGPYNEQFF
TRBV14,TRBJ1-1,CASSQASEAFF
TRBV7-9,TRBJ1-1,CASSLGTGGNPEAFF
TRBV2,TRBJ2-7,CASSEDRTYEQYF
TRBV4-1,TRBJ2-7,CASSQGGGQGIHEQYF
TRBV18,TRBJ2-5,CASSNRQGRQETQYF
TRBV5-1,.,CASSPGDRDTSEQYF
TRBV10-3,TRBJ2-3,CAISESRSGSPDTQYF